The clone carrying this T cell receptor beta chain was recorded once. Its antigen is currently unknown. This sample was included in a study of Ad26.COV2.S vaccination and SARS-CoV-2 variants. Study-level results: Considerable breadth of spike-specific CD8+ and CD4+ T cell responses has reportedly been documented following vaccination. It was found that vaccine and placebo recipients had similar non-spike TCR breadth.

Germline V lookup: CDR1 MNHEY, CDR2 SVGEGT. The CDR3 has 13 residues. V lost 6 bases and J lost 11; bases outside the gene matches: 10. Profiling relied on immunoSEQ multiplex PCR, and the TCRdb table lists in-frame clones only, not all of them. The sample includes 300,000 to 450,000 clones, about 92% of them seen just once. The TCR originated in a human donor who had recovered from COVID-19. The chain uses TRBV6-2 or TRBV6-3 and TRBJ1-2, with TRBD1 matching over 9 bases. This specimen consisted of peripheral blood, obtained after recovery from COVID-19. Here the CDR3 reads CASSNQDRGTYTF. The DNA for the CDR3 is TGTGCCAGCAGCAACCAGGACAGGGGAACATACACCTTC.